Sequencing of this TCR beta chain was carried out in a study of graft-versus-host responses after intestinal transplantation. In regard to this clone: What it binds is not known.

The method was immunoSEQ multiplex PCR; TCRdb's version includes in-frame clones alone and lacks a portion of them. Here the sample spans tens of thousands of clones, roughly 95% being singletons. The germline CDR1 and CDR2 sequences are SGDLS and YYNGEE. The CDR3 is 14 residues long. The V end was cut by 6 bases, the J end by 0 bases, with 10 bases between. The material was unstimulated CD8+ T cells sorted from spleen or lymph node cells, obtained before transplant. V and J are TRBV9 and TRBJ1-3; D not resolved. The clonotype comes from a human donor who was the organ donor for an intestinal transplant. DNA of the CDR3: TGTGCCAGCACCCTGTCGGACTCTGGAAACACCATATATTTT. The encoded protein is CASTLSDSGNTIYF.